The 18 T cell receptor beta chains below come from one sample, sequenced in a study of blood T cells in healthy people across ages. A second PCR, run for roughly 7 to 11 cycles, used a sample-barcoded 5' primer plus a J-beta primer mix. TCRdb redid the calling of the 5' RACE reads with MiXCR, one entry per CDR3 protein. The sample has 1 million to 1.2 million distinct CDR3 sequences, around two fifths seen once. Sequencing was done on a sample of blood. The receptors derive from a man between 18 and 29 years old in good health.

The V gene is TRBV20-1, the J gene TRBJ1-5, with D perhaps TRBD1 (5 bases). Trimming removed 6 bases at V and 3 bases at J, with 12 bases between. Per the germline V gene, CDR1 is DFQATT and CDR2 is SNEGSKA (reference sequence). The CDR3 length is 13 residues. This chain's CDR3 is CSARTPPNQPQHF. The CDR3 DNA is TGCAGTGCAAGGACACCTCCCAATCAGCCCCAGCATTTT.

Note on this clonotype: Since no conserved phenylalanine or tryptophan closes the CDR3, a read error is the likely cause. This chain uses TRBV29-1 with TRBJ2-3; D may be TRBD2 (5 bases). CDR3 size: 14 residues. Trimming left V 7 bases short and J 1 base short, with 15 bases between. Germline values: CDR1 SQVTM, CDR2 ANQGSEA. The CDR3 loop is CSEVGGSGTDTQYY. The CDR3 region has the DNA TGCAGCGAGGTTGGCGGGTCTGGCACAGATACGCAGTATTAT.

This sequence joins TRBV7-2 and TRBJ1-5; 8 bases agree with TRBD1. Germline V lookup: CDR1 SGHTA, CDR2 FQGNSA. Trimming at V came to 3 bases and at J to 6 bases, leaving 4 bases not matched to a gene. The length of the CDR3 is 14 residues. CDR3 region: CASSFGQGSQPQHF. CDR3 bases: TGTGCCAGCAGCTTTGGACAGGGCAGTCAGCCCCAGCATTTT.

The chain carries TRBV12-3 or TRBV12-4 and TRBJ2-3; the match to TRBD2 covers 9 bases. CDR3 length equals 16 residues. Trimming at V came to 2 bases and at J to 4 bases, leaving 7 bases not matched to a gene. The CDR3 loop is CASSLHLAGRADTQYF. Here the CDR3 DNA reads TGTGCCAGCAGTTTACACCTAGCGGGAAGAGCAGATACGCAGTATTTT.

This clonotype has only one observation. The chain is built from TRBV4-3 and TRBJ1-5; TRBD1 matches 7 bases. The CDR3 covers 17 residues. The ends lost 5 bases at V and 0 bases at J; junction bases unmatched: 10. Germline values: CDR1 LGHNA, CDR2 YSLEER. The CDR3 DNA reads TGCGCCAGCAGCTCTTGGACAGGTGGAAATAGCAATCAGCCCCAGCATTTT. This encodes CASSSWTGGNSNQPQHF.

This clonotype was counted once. Written as DNA, the CDR3 is TGTGCCAGCAGCGCGCCGAGGGGTGGGGAGCAGTACTTC. As protein: CASSAPRGGEQYF. The chain has TRBV7-2 and TRBJ2-7, with D perhaps matching TRBD1 or TRBD2 (5 bases each). Trimming left V 5 bases short and J 7 bases short, with 15 bases between. Germline V gives CDR1 SGHTA, CDR2 FQGNSA. The CDR3 is 13 amino acids.

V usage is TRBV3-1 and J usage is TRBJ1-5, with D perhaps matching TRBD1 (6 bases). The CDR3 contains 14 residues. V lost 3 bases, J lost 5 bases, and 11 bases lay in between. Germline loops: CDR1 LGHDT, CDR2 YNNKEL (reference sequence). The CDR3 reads CASSQAGVHQPQHF. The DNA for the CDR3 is TGTGCCAGCAGCCAGGCAGGGGTTCATCAGCCCCAGCATTTT.

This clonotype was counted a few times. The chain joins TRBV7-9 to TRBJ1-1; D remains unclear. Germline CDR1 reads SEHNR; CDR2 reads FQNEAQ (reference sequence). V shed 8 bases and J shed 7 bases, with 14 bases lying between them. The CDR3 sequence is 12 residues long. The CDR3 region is CASGRTSVEAFF. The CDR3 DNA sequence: TGTGCCAGCGGACGTACGTCAGTTGAAGCTTTCTTT.

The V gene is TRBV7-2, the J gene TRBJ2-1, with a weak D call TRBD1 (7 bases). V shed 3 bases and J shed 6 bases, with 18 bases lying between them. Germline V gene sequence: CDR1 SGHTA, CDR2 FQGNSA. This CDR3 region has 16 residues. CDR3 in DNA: TGTGCCAGCAGCTTCCAGGGGGGTCCCTTGACCAATGAGCAGTTCTTC. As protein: CASSFQGGPLTNEQFF.

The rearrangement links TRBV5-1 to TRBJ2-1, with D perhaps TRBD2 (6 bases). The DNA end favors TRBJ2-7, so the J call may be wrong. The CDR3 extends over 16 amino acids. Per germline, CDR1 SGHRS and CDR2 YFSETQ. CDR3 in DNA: TGCGCCAGCAGCTTGGGTGGCGGGGTTTCCTACAATGAGCAGTACTTC. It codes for CASSLGGGVSYNEQYF.

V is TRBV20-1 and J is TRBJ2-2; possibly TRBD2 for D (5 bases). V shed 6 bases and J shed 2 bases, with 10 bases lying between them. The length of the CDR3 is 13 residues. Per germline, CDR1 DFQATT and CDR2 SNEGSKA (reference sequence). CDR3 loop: CSAAASNTGELFF. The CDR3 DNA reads TGCAGTGCAGCGGCGTCCAACACCGGGGAGCTGTTTTTT.

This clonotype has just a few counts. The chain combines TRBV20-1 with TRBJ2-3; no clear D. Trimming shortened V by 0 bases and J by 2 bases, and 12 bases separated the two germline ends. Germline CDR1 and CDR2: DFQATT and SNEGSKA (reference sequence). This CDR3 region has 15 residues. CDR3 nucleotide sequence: TGCAGTGCTAGAGATCTGGTAGAGGTCACAGATACGCAGTATTTT. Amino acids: CSARDLVEVTDTQYF.

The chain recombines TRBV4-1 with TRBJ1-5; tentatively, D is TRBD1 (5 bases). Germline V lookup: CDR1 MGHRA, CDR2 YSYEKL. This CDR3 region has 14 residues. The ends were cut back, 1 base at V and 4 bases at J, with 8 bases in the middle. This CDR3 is CASSQAGLNQPQHF. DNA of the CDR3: TGCGCCAGCAGCCAAGCAGGGTTGAATCAGCCCCAGCATTTT.

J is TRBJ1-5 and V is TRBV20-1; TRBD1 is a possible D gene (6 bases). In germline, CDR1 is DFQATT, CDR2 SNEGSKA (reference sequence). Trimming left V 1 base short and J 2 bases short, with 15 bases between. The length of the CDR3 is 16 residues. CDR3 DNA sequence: TGCAGTGCTAGAGGGACAGTCCTTCCTCGCAATCAGCCCCAGCATTTT. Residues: CSARGTVLPRNQPQHF.

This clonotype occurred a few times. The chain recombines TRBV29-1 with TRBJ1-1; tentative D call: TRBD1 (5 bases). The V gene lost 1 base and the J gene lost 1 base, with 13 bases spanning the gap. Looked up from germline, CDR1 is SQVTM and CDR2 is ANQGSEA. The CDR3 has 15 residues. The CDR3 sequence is CSVEGGSGWNTEAFF. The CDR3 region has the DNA TGCAGCGTTGAAGGAGGGTCAGGGTGGAACACTGAAGCTTTCTTT.

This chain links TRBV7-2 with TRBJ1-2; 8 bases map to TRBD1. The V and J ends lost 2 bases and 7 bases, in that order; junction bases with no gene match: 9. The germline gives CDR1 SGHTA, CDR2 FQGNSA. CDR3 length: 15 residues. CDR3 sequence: CASSLWADRDGGYTF. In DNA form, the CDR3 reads TGTGCCAGCAGCTTATGGGCGGACAGGGACGGTGGCTACACCTTC.

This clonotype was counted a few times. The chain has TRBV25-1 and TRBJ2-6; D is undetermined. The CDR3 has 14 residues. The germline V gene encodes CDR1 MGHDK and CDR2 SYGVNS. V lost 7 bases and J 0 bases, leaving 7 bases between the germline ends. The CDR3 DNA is TGTGCCAGCACCGACTTCTCTGGGGCCAACGTCCTGACTTTC. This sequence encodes CASTDFSGANVLTF.

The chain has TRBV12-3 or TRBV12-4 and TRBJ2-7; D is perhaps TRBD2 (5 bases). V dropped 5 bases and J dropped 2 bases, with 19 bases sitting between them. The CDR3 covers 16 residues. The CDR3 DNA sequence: TGTGCCAGCAGTCCGCCGAACCGGGAAAAAACCTACGAGCAGTACTTC. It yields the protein CASSPPNREKTYEQYF.